The present TCR beta chain was sequenced within a study of T-cell reconstitution after alpha-beta-depleted transplantation in children. Trimming took 4 bases from V and 3 from J, leaving 16 bases between them. CDR3 length: 15 residues. Preparation of the TCRbeta library was carried out with unique molecular identifiers. TCRdb analysed the PCR reads with MiXCR anew, one entry per CDR3 protein. The sample lists hundreds of thousands of distinct CDR3 sequences; roughly 13% were seen once. This clonotype was observed at least ten times. This sequence joins TRBV12-3 or TRBV12-4 and TRBJ2-7; D might be TRBD2 (5 bases). The sample in question was PBMCs, obtained before TCRalphabeta/CD19-depleted stem cell transplant. The sequence was collected from a girl aged 2 to 9 with congenital amegakaryocytic thrombocytopenia, due to receive a stem cell transplant. CDR3 residues: CASSSSWELDYEQYF. The CDR3 DNA sequence: TGTGCCAGCAGTTCCTCGTGGGAGCTCGACTACGAGCAGTACTTC.